This TCR beta chain appears in the sequencing data of a study of T cells expressing NK-cell markers. Study summary: Sorted CD3+CD56-NKG2C+, CD3+CD56+NKG2C- and CD3+CD56+NKG2C+ T cells were the source of the TCR beta repertoires. Seven of eight sequenced donors tested HCMV-seropositive; one tested seronegative.

The CDR3 covers 13 residues. TCRdb derives one entry per CDR3 protein from the 5' RACE reads, leaving out DNA. The sample's table shows around 470,000 distinct CDR3 sequences. The TCR was taken from a woman aged 45-59 years in good health. The specimen was blood T cells: a sorted CD56 or NKG2C T cell subset, CD4+ or CD8+ T cells, or bulk PBMC T cells (not recorded which). The chain employs TRBV12-3 or TRBV12-4 and TRBJ1-1; TCRdb's D call, TRBD1, is unchecked because there is no DNA. The CDR3 reads CASSPLSWPEAFF.